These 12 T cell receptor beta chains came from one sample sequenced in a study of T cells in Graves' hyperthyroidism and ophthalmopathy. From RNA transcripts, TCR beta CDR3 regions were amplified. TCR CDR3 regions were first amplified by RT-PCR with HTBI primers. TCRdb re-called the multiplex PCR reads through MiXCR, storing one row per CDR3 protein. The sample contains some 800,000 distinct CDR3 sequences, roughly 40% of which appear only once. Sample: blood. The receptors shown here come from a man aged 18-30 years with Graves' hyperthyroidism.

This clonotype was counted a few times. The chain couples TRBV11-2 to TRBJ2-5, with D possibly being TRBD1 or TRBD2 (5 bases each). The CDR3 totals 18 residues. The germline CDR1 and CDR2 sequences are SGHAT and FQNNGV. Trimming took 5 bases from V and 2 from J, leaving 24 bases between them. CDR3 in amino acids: CASSPGNRIDTSQETQYF. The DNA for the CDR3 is TGTGCCAGCAGCCCCGGGAACAGGATAGATACATCTCAAGAGACCCAGTACTTC.

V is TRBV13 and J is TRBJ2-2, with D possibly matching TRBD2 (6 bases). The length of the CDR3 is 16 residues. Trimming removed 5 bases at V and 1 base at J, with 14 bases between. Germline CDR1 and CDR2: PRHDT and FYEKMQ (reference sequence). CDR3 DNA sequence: TGTGCCAGCAGCCCGGAGGGACGGAGGAACACCGGGGAGCTGTTTTTT. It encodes CASSPEGRRNTGELFF.

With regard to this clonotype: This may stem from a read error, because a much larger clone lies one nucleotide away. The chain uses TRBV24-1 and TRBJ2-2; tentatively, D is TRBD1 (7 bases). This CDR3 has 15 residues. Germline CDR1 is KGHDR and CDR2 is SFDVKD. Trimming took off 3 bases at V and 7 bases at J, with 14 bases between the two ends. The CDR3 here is CATSDPQGGGGELFF. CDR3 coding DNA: TGTGCCACCAGTGATCCGCAGGGGGGCGGCGGGGAGCTGTTTTTT.

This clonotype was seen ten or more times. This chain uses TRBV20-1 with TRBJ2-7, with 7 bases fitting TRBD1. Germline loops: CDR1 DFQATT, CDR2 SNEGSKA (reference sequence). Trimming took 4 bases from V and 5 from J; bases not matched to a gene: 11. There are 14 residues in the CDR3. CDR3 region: CSAIQTGSLDEQYF. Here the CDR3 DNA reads TGCAGTGCTATTCAGACAGGGTCCCTTGACGAGCAGTACTTC.

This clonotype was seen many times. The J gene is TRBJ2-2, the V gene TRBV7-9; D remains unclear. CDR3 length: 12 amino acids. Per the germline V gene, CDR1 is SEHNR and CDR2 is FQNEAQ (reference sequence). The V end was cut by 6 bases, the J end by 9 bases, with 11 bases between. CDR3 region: CASSSADRELFF. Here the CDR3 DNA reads TGTGCCAGCAGTTCAGCTGACCGGGAGCTGTTTTTT.

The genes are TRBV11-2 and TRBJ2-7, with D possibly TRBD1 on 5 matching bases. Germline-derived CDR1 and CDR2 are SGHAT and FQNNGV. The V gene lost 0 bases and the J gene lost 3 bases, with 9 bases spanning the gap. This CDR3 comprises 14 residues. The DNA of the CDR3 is TGTGCCAGCAGCTTAGAAGGCAGGGTCTACGAGCAGTACTTC. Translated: CASSLEGRVYEQYF.

The CDR3 DNA reads as TGTGCCAGCACCAAGGACAGGAGGAGTCGGGACGAGCAGTACTTC. Protein: CASTKDRRSRDEQYF. The V call is TRBV7-9, the J call TRBJ2-7; 7 nucleotides agree with TRBD1. Germline CDR1 and CDR2: SEHNR and FQNEAQ (reference sequence). The V segment lost 7 bases and the J segment 5 bases; nucleotides outside the gene matches: 14. This CDR3 has 15 amino acids.

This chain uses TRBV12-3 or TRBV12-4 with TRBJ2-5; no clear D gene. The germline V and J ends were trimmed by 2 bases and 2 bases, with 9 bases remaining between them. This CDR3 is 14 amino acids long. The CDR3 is CASSLMSVQETQYF. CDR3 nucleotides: TGTGCCAGCAGTTTAATGTCAGTTCAAGAGACCCAGTACTTC.

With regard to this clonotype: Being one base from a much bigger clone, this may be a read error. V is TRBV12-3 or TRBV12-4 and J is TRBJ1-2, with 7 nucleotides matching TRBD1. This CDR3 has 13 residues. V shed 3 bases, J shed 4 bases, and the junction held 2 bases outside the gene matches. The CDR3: CASSFRGVYGYTF. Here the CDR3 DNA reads TGTGCCAGCAGTTTCAGGGGGGTCTATGGCTACACCTTC.

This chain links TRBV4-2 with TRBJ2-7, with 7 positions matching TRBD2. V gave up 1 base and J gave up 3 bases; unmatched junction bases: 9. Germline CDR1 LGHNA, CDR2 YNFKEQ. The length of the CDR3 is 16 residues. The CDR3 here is CASSQVTSGTIYEQYF. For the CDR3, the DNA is TGTGCCAGCAGCCAAGTGACCAGCGGGACGATCTACGAGCAGTACTTC.

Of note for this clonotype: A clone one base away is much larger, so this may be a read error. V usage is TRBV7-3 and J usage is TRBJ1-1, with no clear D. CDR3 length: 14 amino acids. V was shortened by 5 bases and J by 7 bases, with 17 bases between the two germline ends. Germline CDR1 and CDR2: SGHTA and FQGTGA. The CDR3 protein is CASSPDGGYNEAFF. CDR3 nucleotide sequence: TGTGCCAGCAGCCCAGACGGAGGTTACAATGAAGCTTTCTTT.

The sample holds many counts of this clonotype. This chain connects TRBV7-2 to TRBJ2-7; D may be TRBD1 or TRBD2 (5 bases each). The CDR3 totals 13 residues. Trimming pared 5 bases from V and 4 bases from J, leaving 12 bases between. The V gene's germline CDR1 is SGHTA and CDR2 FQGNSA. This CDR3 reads CASSPQGEYEQYF. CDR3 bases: TGTGCCAGCAGCCCTCAGGGAGAGTACGAGCAGTACTTC.